The 18 T cell receptor beta chains below come from one sample, sequenced in a study of cytomegalovirus exposure and HLA in healthy donors. PCR amplification relied on 60 Vbeta primers (plus 13 Jbeta primers). Profiled with immunoSEQ multiplex PCR; TCRdb holds only in-frame clones, not every one. The table includes 200,000 to 300,000 clones, 78% detected once. Input material: PBMCs. The receptors shown here come from a boy aged 5-17 years in good health and CMV-seronegative.

This clone was picked up a small number of times. The CDR3 loop reads CASSPTSDGEQFF. The CDR3 DNA reads TGTGCCAGCTCACCCACTAGTGACGGTGAGCAGTTCTTC. The chain employs TRBV18 and TRBJ2-1, with a tentative D call TRBD2 (5 bases). CDR3 length: 13 amino acids. The V gene lost 3 bases and the J gene lost 9 bases, with 12 bases spanning the gap. The germline V gene has CDR1 KGHSH and CDR2 LQKENI.

V is TRBV7-8 and J is TRBJ2-6, with D unresolved. Germline CDR1 and CDR2: SGHVS and FQNEAQ. This CDR3 region has 15 residues. V lost 5 bases and J 0 bases, leaving 8 bases between the germline ends. The CDR3 is CASSPRVSGANVLTF. The CDR3 coding sequence is TGTGCCAGCAGCCCACGGGTCTCTGGGGCCAACGTCCTGACTTTC.

The chain combines TRBV5-1 with TRBJ2-7; 7 bases align to TRBD2. With V trimmed by 4 bases and J by 4 bases, 11 bases remained unmatched. The CDR3 contains 15 residues. Germline V CDR1 and CDR2: SGHRS, YFSETQ. CDR3 sequence reads: CASSLTGGGRYEQYF. The CDR3 DNA reads TGCGCCAGCAGCCTGACGGGGGGAGGAAGGTACGAGCAGTACTTC.

The genes are TRBV10-3 and TRBJ1-5; D ambiguous. The germline CDR1 and CDR2 sequences are ENHRY and SYGVKD. Trimming took off 6 bases at V and 1 base at J, with 7 bases between the two ends. The CDR3 length is 13 residues. The CDR3 sequence: CAISLGSNQPQHF. In DNA form, the CDR3 reads TGTGCCATCAGCCTCGGGAGCAATCAGCCCCAGCATTTT.

V and J are TRBV5-4 and TRBJ2-5; 7 positions match TRBD2. Germline loops: CDR1 SGHNT, CDR2 YYREEE (reference sequence). With V trimmed by 4 bases and J by 3 bases, 9 bases remained unmatched. The CDR3 is made up of 15 amino acids. CDR3 protein: CASSLQAGLKETQYF. The CDR3 nucleotides read TGTGCCAGCAGCCTGCAGGCGGGACTAAAAGAGACCCAGTACTTC.

The rearrangement joins TRBV11-2 to TRBJ2-3; the match to TRBD2 covers 9 bases. The CDR3 extends over 16 amino acids. V lost 5 bases, J lost 3 bases, and 9 bases stayed unmatched. Germline V lookup: CDR1 SGHAT, CDR2 FQNNGV. The CDR3 is CASSVTERGVTDTQYF. The CDR3 coding sequence is TGTGCCAGCAGCGTTACCGAGCGGGGGGTGACAGATACGCAGTATTTT.

This clone was seen only a few times. The gene calls are TRBV4-2 and TRBJ2-1; 7 bases align to TRBD1. V gave up 3 bases and J gave up 10 bases; unmatched junction bases: 0. The CDR3 has 11 residues. Per the germline V gene, CDR1 is LGHNA and CDR2 is YNFKEQ. This CDR3 reads CASSQDREQFF. CDR3 nucleotide sequence: TGTGCCAGCAGCCAGGACAGGGAGCAGTTCTTC.

The chain couples TRBV27 to TRBJ2-7; 9 bases are a match to TRBD2. From germline, CDR1 is MNHEY and CDR2 SMNVEV (reference sequence). V dropped 1 base and J dropped 0; count of bases not matched to a gene: 7. The CDR3 sequence is 17 residues long. The CDR3 sequence is CASSLFPTSGSSYEQYF. The CDR3 nucleotides are TGTGCCAGCAGTTTATTCCCTACTAGCGGGTCCTCCTACGAGCAGTACTTC.

With respect to this clone: The sample has other DNA sequences that encode this CDR3 too. This sequence joins TRBV2 and TRBJ2-7; 7 bases match TRBD1. The V gene end was trimmed by 9 bases and the J gene end by 4 bases; junction bases not matched to a gene: 18. This CDR3 has 16 residues. Per germline, CDR1 SNHLY and CDR2 FYNNEI. The CDR3 DNA reads as TGTGCCAGTAGTTATCTCCCCCAGGGGGTATCATACGAGCAGTACTTC. Amino acid sequence: CASSYLPQGVSYEQYF.

The sample holds a few counts of this clone. This chain connects TRBV6-5 to TRBJ2-5; 10 nucleotides match TRBD2. CDR1 and CDR2 (germline): MNHEY, SVGAGI. The trim removed 2 bases at V and 2 bases at J, leaving 2 bases unmatched. This CDR3 has 15 residues. The CDR3 coding sequence is TGTGCCAGCAGTTACATGACTAGCGGGCAAGAGACCCAGTACTTC. It encodes CASSYMTSGQETQYF.

The rearrangement uses TRBV10-3 and TRBJ1-5; the D is unclear. This CDR3 spans 12 amino acids. Trimming stripped 0 bases from V and 7 bases from J, with 4 bases between. From germline, CDR1 is ENHRY and CDR2 SYGVKD. CDR3: CAISESEQPQHF. Here the CDR3 DNA reads TGTGCCATCAGTGAGTCGGAGCAGCCCCAGCATTTT.

The chain employs TRBV27 and TRBJ2-5; the match to TRBD2 covers 13 bases. Germline CDR1 and CDR2: MNHEY and SMNVEV (reference sequence). The CDR3 sequence is 16 residues long. V lost 1 base, J lost 5 bases, and 4 bases stayed unmatched. The CDR3 reads CASSLYPTSGRETQYF. CDR3 coding DNA: TGTGCCAGCAGTTTATACCCGACTAGCGGGAGGGAGACCCAGTACTTC.

The chain couples TRBV27 to TRBJ1-6; no clear D. CDR3 length: 13 residues. Trimming cost V 0 bases and J 10 bases, with 7 bases left between them. Germline CDR1 and CDR2: MNHEY and SMNVEV (reference sequence). The CDR3 bases are TGTGCCAGCAGTTTATCTCTTCTGTCACCCCTCCACTTT. Translated: CASSLSLLSPLHF.

Written as DNA, the CDR3 is TGTGCCAGTAGTACGCGTTCTGAGCAGTACTTC. It translates to CASSTRSEQYF. The V and J genes are TRBV19 and TRBJ2-7; D is unresolved. Trimming cost V 4 bases and J 7 bases, with 8 bases left between them. CDR3 length: 11 residues. Per the germline V gene, CDR1 is LNHDA and CDR2 is SQIVND (reference sequence).

The V and J genes are TRBV6-5 and TRBJ2-1; 9 bases align to TRBD2. After removal of 2 bases from V and 3 bases from J, the junction contained 2 bases not matched to a gene. The germline CDR1 and CDR2 sequences are MNHEY and SVGAGI. This CDR3 contains 15 residues. CDR3 sequence reads: CASSYAGGLYNEQFF. In DNA form, the CDR3 reads TGTGCCAGCAGTTACGCGGGAGGGCTCTACAATGAGCAGTTCTTC.

The rearrangement uses TRBV6-5 and TRBJ1-2, with D possibly matching TRBD1 (5 bases). In germline, CDR1 is MNHEY, CDR2 SVGAGI. V lost 5 bases, J lost 8 bases, and 12 bases lay in between. This CDR3 comprises 12 residues. The CDR3 DNA sequence: TGTGCCAGCAGTCCGGTGGGGGGGGGCTACACCTTC. Translating gives CASSPVGGGYTF.

V and J are TRBV11-2 and TRBJ1-3; D gene ambiguous. Germline CDR1 is SGHAT and CDR2 is FQNNGV. V was cut by 7 bases and J by 7 bases, with 17 bases left in between. CDR3 size: 14 residues. CDR3 region: CASTRTSNGNTIYF. DNA for the CDR3: TGTGCCAGCACCCGAACCTCCAACGGTAACACCATATATTTT.

The V gene is TRBV11-2, the J gene TRBJ2-5, with TRBD1 matching 7 bases. The CDR3 runs 15 residues. The V and J ends lost 3 bases and 1 base, in that order; junction bases with no gene match: 5. Germline V lookup: CDR1 SGHAT, CDR2 FQNNGV. The CDR3 sequence: CASSFHPGGQETQYF. CDR3 DNA sequence: TGTGCCAGCAGCTTTCATCCAGGGGGCCAAGAGACCCAGTACTTC.